The rows below give T cell receptor beta chains drawn from one sample of a study of CD8 T cells in Susac syndrome. TCRdb reprocessed the immunoSEQ multiplex PCR reads with MiXCR, giving one entry per CDR3 protein. This table holds about 120,000 distinct CDR3 sequences, around 94% found once. The sample consisted of CD8+ T cells from PBMCs. The receptors were gathered from a human donor with Susac syndrome. Each CDR3 is given with its conserved first and last residue. The order of the fields is J gene, clone size, D gene, V gene, CDR3 protein, CDR3 DNA. The D gene is left open where the match is weak. Clone size is shown for a subset of rows, as once, few, many or a class of expanded clone.

J: TRBJ2-2; size: NA; D: TRBD2; V: TRBV7-2; CDR3: CASTYSGDTGELFF; DNA: TGTGCCAGCACCTATAGCGGGGACACCGGGGAGCTGTTTTTT
J: TRBJ2-5; size: NA; D: NA; V: TRBV9; CDR3: CASSERGAEGETQYF; DNA: TGTGCCAGCAGCGAACGGGGGGCCGAAGGGGAGACCCAGTACTTC
J: TRBJ1-2; size: NA; D: NA; V: TRBV20-1; CDR3: CSARDFGGQDGYTF; DNA: TGCAGTGCTAGAGATTTCGGGGGGCAGGATGGCTACACCTTC
J: TRBJ2-7; size: NA; D: TRBD1; V: TRBV7-8; CDR3: CASRSTGAEQYF; DNA: TGTGCCAGCAGGTCAACAGGGGCCGAGCAGTACTTC
J: TRBJ2-5; size: NA; D: NA; V: TRBV29-1; CDR3: CSVLGQEGQETQYF; DNA: TGCAGCGTTTTAGGGCAGGAAGGGCAAGAGACCCAGTACTTC
J: TRBJ2-7; size: NA; D: NA; V: TRBV5-1; CDR3: CASSLVQGSSYEQYF; DNA: TGCGCCAGCAGCTTGGTACAGGGAAGCTCCTACGAGCAGTACTTC
J: TRBJ1-4; size: NA; D: NA; V: TRBV7-9; CDR3: CASISYHGGGVEKLFF; DNA: TGTGCCAGCATCTCTTATCACGGCGGAGGGGTCGAAAAACTGTTTTTT
J: TRBJ2-7; size: NA; D: NA; V: TRBV29-1; CDR3: CSCIIPSSYEQYF; DNA: TGCAGCTGTATTATCCCCAGCTCCTACGAGCAGTACTTC
J: TRBJ2-7; size: NA; D: NA; V: TRBV5-1; CDR3: CASSPRGQAQDEQYF; DNA: TGCGCCAGCAGCCCACGCGGCCAGGCCCAGGACGAGCAGTACTTC
J: TRBJ2-7; size: NA; D: NA; V: TRBV4-1; CDR3: CASRGDPYEQYF; DNA: TGCGCCAGCAGAGGTGACCCCTACGAGCAGTACTTC
J: TRBJ2-7; size: NA; D: NA; V: TRBV29-1; CDR3: CSVDKGSYEQYF; DNA: TGCAGCGTTGATAAGGGCAGCTACGAGCAGTACTTC
J: TRBJ2-1; size: few; D: TRBD2; V: TRBV6-2/TRBV6-3; CDR3: CASSYSAGGNEQFF; DNA: TGTGCCAGCAGTTACTCGGCCGGGGGGAATGAGCAGTTCTTC
J: TRBJ1-2; size: NA; D: NA; V: TRBV12-3/TRBV12-4; CDR3: CASSLKMIYGYTF; DNA: TGTGCCAGCAGTTTAAAAATGATCTATGGCTACACCTTC
J: TRBJ1-5; size: NA; D: NA; V: TRBV20-1; CDR3: CSARSGDAGPQHF; DNA: TGCAGTGCTAGATCCGGGGACGCCGGGCCCCAGCATTTT
J: TRBJ2-7; size: NA; D: NA; V: TRBV4-1; CDR3: CASSPLADYEQYF; DNA: TGCGCCAGCAGTCCCCTCGCAGACTACGAGCAGTACTTC
J: TRBJ1-6; size: NA; D: NA; V: TRBV6-5; CDR3: CASSPSVVSPLHF; DNA: TGTGCCAGCAGTCCCTCGGTAGTATCACCCCTCCACTTT
J: TRBJ2-1; size: NA; D: TRBD2; V: TRBV2; CDR3: CASGGGESSYNEQFF; DNA: TGTGCCAGCGGCGGGGGGGAAAGCTCCTACAATGAGCAGTTCTTC
J: TRBJ1-1; size: few; D: NA; V: TRBV7-9; CDR3: CASSSPMNTEAFF; DNA: TGTGCCAGCAGCTCTCCGATGAACACTGAAGCTTTCTTT
J: TRBJ1-5; size: NA; D: NA; V: TRBV5-5; CDR3: CASSLGPGGQPQHF; DNA: TGTGCCAGCAGCTTGGGGCCGGGAGGTCAGCCCCAGCATTTT
J: TRBJ2-3; size: NA; D: NA; V: TRBV20-1; CDR3: CSARDRVGLQQGGGDTQYF; DNA: TGCAGTGCTAGAGATCGGGTCGGGCTACAGCAGGGGGGGGGAGATACGCAGTATTTT
J: TRBJ2-2; size: NA; D: TRBD1; V: TRBV29-1; CDR3: CSAVSDSGTGITGELFF; DNA: TGCAGCGCAGTTTCTGACTCCGGGACAGGGATCACCGGGGAGCTGTTTTTT
J: TRBJ1-2; size: NA; D: NA; V: TRBV6-6; CDR3: CASREGEGYGYTF; DNA: TGTGCCAGCAGGGAGGGAGAGGGGTATGGCTACACCTTC